Shown below are 6 T cell receptor beta chains from a single sample sequenced in a study of T cell clones after liver transplantation. Here immunoSEQ multiplex PCR was the method, and the copy in TCRdb shows in-frame clones only, minus some. The sample includes 93,000 or so clones, under 90% of them seen just once. The sequenced sample was CD4+ T cells from blood, obtained around 44 months after liver transplant. The origin of the receptors is a human patient who received a liver transplant. A subset of T cells may come from the graft donor.

Notes on this clone: One junction end disagrees with the germline gene, perhaps due to a read error. The rearrangement joins TRBV14 to TRBJ2-7; D is undetermined. CDR3 length equals 14 residues. Germline lookup yields CDR1 SGHDN and CDR2 FVKESK. The CDR3: CASSFQSWPGGLNF. The CDR3 coding sequence is TGTGCCAGCAGCTTCCAAAGTTGGCCAGGCGGTCTGAACTTC. The full variable domain, completed using reference TRBV14 and TRBJ2-7, is EAGVTQFPSHSVIEKGQTVTLRCDPISGHDNLYWYRRVMGKEIKFLLHFVKESKQDESGMPNNRFLAERTGGTYSTLKVQPAELEDSGVYFCASSFQSWPGGLNFGPGTRLTVT.

The chain carries TRBV28 and TRBJ1-4; 11 nucleotides line up with TRBD1. CDR3 length: 13 amino acids. Germline CDR1 and CDR2: MDHEN and SYDVKM. Trimming cost V 6 bases and J 10 bases; bases outside gene matches: 4. As DNA, the CDR3 is TGTGCCAGCAGCTCGGGACAGGGGGGAAAACTGTTTTTT. This gives the protein CASSSGQGGKLFF.

This clone was counted between two and nine times. The DNA for the CDR3 is TGTGCCAGTAGTATAGGGATAGGGGAAGCTTTCTTT. Translated, it gives CASSIGIGEAFF. This sequence joins TRBV19 and TRBJ1-1; D not certain. Germline V gene sequence: CDR1 LNHDA, CDR2 SQIVND (reference sequence). Between the trimmed V and J ends, which lost 1 base and 8 bases, there was a span of 8 bases. This CDR3 comprises 12 residues.

In nucleotides, the CDR3 is TGTGCCAGCAGCTGGTTTGAGACAGGGGGTTCACCCCTCCACTTT. This sequence encodes CASSWFETGGSPLHF. The rearrangement uses TRBV6-6 and TRBJ1-6, with 9 bases matching TRBD1. The ends lost 6 bases at V and 9 bases at J; junction bases unmatched: 9. The CDR3 loop spans 15 amino acids. Germline V gene lookup returns CDR1 MNHNY and CDR2 SVGAGI (reference sequence).

This clone came up once. The gene calls are TRBV5-5 and TRBJ2-1; 7 positions match TRBD2. Looked up from germline, CDR1 is SGHKS and CDR2 is YYEKEE (reference sequence). The CDR3 is 14 amino acids. The ends lost 5 bases at V and 3 bases at J; junction bases unmatched: 5. This chain's CDR3 is CASSQAGSYNEQFF. The CDR3 nucleotides read TGTGCCAGCAGTCAAGCGGGAAGCTACAATGAGCAGTTCTTC.

The chain has TRBV5-1 and TRBJ1-1, with 7 bases aligning to TRBD1. The CDR3 is 14 residues long. Trimming at V came to 3 bases and at J to 3 bases, leaving 5 bases not matched to a gene. Germline assignment: CDR1 SGHRS and CDR2 YFSETQ. In DNA, the CDR3 is TGCGCCAGCAGCTACGTCCAGGGGGACACTGAAGCTTTCTTT. It is translated as CASSYVQGDTEAFF. The variable domain in full, with the rest retrieved from reference TRBV5-1 and TRBJ1-1, is KAGVTQTPRYLIKTRGQQVTLSCSPISGHRSVSWYQQTPGQGLQFLFEYFSETQRNKGNFPGRFSGRQFSNSRSEMNVSTLELGDSALYLCASSYVQGDTEAFFGQGTRLTVV.